This T cell receptor (beta chain) was documented in a study of T cells after yellow fever vaccination. Across the whole study: Preparation used SMART-Seq v4 Ultra Low Input for the low-cell-number fractions.

The V end was cut by 11 bases, the J end by 0 bases, with 14 bases between. The CDR3 has 14 residues. Germline V lookup: CDR1 MDHEN, CDR2 SYDVKM. Broader study findings: At 96% for CD4 and approximately 88% for CD8, most primary-vaccination clones showed up again after the booster. Contaminating bulk clonotypes could be abundant in FACS-sorted repertoires.

Details on this clonotype: No antigen is known for it.

It was through 5'RACE template switching that TCR cDNA was made, with a universal primer site and UMIs added. TCRdb recomputed calls from the 5' RACE reads with MiXCR, one row per CDR3 protein. This table holds approximately 600,000 distinct CDR3 sequences, 12% found once. Sample: PBMCs, taken on the day of the yellow fever booster vaccination. The receptor's source is a man aged 30-40 years who received the YFV17D yellow fever vaccine. This chain joins TRBV28 and TRBJ1-5; D might be TRBD1 (5 bases). The CDR3 nucleotides are TGTGCCGGGAAAGACAGTTCTAGCAATCAGCCCCAGCATTTT. Its protein product is CAGKDSSSNQPQHF.